The T cell receptor (beta chain) under discussion was sequenced for a study of cytomegalovirus exposure and HLA in healthy donors. Overall study results and limits: According to the study, roughly 160 TCR beta chains were cytomegalovirus-associated.

Profiling relied on immunoSEQ multiplex PCR, and the TCRdb table lists in-frame clones only, not all of them. The sample carries about 120,000 clones, roughly 83% recorded once. Details on this clone: Its antigen remains unidentified.

V lost 5 bases to trimming and J lost 1 base, with 8 bases between them. Germline V gene data show CDR1 as MNHEY and CDR2 as SMNVEV (reference sequence). This CDR3 is 13 amino acids long. Sample: PBMCs. The clonotype was recovered from a young man in good health and CMV-seronegative. V is TRBV27 and J is TRBJ1-1; TRBD1 might be the D (5 bases). The CDR3 DNA is TGTGCCAGCAGTCCTGGACAGAACACTGAAGCTTTCTTT. Protein sequence: CASSPGQNTEAFF.